Given below is one T cell receptor (beta chain) in context. This clonotype has at least ten counts. The specificity of this receptor is unknown. No much larger clone exists at a distance of one base, and base qualities are not known. Library prep was done by PCR. The run used an Illumina HiSeq 2500. Molecular barcoding was employed in the preparation of TCR libraries, with unique molecular identifiers being used to normalize TCRbeta repertoire quantification. The public reads were reanalyzed by TCRdb: fastp trimming at Q25, MiXCR alignment, in-frame beta chains only. Each CDR3 protein appears once, grouped with its most common genes and DNA. The sample includes around 300,000 distinct CDR3 sequences, with over 9.5% observed a single time. Less than 8% of the sample is taken by the ten largest. The treatment or condition label, read with the paper, signifies: allogeneic hematopoietic cell transplantation with graft depleted of TCRalphabeta T cells and CD19 B cells. Transplant recipients were children who received TCRalphabeta/CD19-depleted allogeneic hematopoietic cell grafts.

This entry belongs to a study of T-cell reconstitution after alpha-beta-depleted transplantation in children (dated by TCRdb to the mid-2010s). Study-wide context: Using TCR repertoire profiling, the study followed T-cell immune reconstitution in a quantitative way in children after TCRalphabeta/CD19-depleted allogeneic hematopoietic cell transplantation.

What the work shows at the level of the full study, not this receptor alone: Hyperexpanded clone frequencies declined over subsequent months; after one year, T-cell counts and TCRbeta diversity were mostly attributed to newly produced T cells. Apparently early alphabetaT-cell count recovery about two months after transplant reportedly relied on only several hundred rapidly expanded clones derived from non-depleted graft cells. In some patients, the high TCRbeta diversity seen at day 60 was put down to recipient T cells and intrathymic progenitors that had survived conditioning.

Per the germline V gene, SGDLS is the CDR1 and YYNGEE is the CDR2. Germline trimming: 0 bases from V, 0 bases from J; junction bases outside gene matches: 16. Inclusive of the bounding cysteine and phenylalanine, the CDR3 is 22 residues long. The DNA shown is the 66-base CDR3, in frame from base 1. The rearranged segments are TRBV9 and TRBJ2-1; 12 bases in between match TRBD2. The source of this sequence is a boy in the first two years of life with acute myeloid leukemia, due to receive a stem cell transplant. The sample was PBMCs, taken before TCRalphabeta/CD19-depleted stem cell transplant. Here the CDR3 is given as CASSVASGGAIRDRSSYNEQFF. The DNA sequence reads TGTGCCAGCAGCGTAGCTAGCGGGGGGGCAATCCGGGATCGGAGCTCCTACAATGAGCAGTTCTTC. Reference TRBV9 and TRBJ2-1 genes cover what lies past the CDR3, so the full variable domain is DSGVTQTPKHLITATGQRVTLRCSPRSGDLSVYWYQQSLDQGLQFLIQYYNGEERAKGNILERFSAQQFPDLHSELNLSSLELGDSALYFCASSVASGGAIRDRSSYNEQFFGPGTRLTVL.